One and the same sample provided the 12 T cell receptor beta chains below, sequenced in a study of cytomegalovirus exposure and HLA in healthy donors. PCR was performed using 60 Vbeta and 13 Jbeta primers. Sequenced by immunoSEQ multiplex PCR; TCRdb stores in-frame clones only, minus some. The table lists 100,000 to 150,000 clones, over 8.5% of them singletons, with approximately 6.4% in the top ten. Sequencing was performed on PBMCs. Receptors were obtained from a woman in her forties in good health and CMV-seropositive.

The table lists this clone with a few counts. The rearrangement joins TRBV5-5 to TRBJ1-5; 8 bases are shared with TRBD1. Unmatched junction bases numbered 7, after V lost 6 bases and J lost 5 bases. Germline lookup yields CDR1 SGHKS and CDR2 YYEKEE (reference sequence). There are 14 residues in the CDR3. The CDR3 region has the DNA TGTGCCAGCACCTTTGGACAGGGCGATCAGCCCCAGCATTTT. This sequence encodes CASTFGQGDQPQHF.

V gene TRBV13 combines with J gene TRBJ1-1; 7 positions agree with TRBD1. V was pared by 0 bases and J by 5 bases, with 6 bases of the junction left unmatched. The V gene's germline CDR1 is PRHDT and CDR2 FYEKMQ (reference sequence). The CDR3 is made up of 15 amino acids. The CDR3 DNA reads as TGTGCCAGCAGCTTAGGTCGACAGGGAGAAACTGAAGCTTTCTTT. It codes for CASSLGRQGETEAFF.

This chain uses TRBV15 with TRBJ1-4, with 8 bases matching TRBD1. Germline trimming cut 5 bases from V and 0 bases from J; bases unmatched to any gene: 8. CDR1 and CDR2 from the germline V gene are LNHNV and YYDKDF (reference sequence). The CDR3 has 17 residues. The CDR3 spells CATSAPGQASTNEKLFF. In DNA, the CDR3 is TGTGCCACCAGCGCACCGGGACAGGCTTCAACTAATGAAAAACTGTTTTTT.

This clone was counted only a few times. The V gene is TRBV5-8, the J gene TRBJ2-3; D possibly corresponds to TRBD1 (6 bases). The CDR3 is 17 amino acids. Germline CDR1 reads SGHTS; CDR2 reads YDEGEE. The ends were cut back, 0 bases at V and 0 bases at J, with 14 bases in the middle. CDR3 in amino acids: CASSLEWGPISTDTQYF. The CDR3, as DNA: TGTGCCAGCAGCTTGGAATGGGGGCCGATAAGCACAGATACGCAGTATTTT.

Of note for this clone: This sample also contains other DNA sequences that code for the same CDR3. CDR3 amino acids: CASTKQETQYF. In DNA, the CDR3 is TGTGCCAGCACCAAACAAGAGACCCAGTACTTC. The chain is built from TRBV6-1 and TRBJ2-5; no reliable D call. The length of the CDR3 is 11 residues. Germline CDR1 MNHNS, CDR2 SASEGT. V shed 7 bases and J shed 2 bases, with 5 bases lying between them.

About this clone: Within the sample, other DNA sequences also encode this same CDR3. Written as DNA, the CDR3 is TGCGCCAGCAGCCCGGACTCCTCCTACGAGCAGTACTTC. Amino acids: CASSPDSSYEQYF. The genes are TRBV5-1 and TRBJ2-7, with D possibly TRBD2 on 5 matching bases. The CDR3 totals 13 residues. Germline-derived CDR1 and CDR2 are SGHRS and YFSETQ. V was pared by 4 bases and J by 0 bases, with 8 bases between.

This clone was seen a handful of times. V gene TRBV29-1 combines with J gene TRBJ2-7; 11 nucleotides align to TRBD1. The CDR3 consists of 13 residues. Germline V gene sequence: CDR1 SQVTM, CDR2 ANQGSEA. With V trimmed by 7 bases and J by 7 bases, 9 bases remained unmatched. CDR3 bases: TGCAGCGGGATGGACAGGGGGCGCGGGGAGCAGTACTTC. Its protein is CSGMDRGRGEQYF.

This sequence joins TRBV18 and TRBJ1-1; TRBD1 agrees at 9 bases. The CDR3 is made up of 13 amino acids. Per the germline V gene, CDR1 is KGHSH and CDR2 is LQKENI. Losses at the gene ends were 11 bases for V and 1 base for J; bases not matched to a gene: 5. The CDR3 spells CAGKGQGNTEAFF. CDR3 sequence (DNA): TGTGCCGGGAAGGGACAGGGGAACACTGAAGCTTTCTTT.

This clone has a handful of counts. The CDR3 region is CASSLGRQGNNSPLHF. The CDR3 DNA is TGTGCCAGCAGCTTAGGCCGACAGGGCAATAATTCACCCCTCCACTTT. The V gene is TRBV11-2, the J gene TRBJ1-6; 7 bases are a match to TRBD1. This CDR3 contains 16 residues. The V segment lost 1 base and the J segment 5 bases; nucleotides outside the gene matches: 5. Germline V gene sequence: CDR1 SGHAT, CDR2 FQNNGV.

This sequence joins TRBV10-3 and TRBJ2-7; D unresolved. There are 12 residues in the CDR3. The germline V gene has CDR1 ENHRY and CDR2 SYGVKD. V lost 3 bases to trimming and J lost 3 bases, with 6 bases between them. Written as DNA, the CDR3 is TGTGCCATCAGTGATCCGCGCTACGAGCAGTACTTC. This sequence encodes CAISDPRYEQYF.

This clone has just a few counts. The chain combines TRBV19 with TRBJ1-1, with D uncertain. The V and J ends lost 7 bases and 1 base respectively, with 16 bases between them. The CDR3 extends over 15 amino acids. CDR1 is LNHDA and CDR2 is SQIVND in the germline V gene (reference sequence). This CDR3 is CASKKTETRNTEAFF. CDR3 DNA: TGTGCCAGTAAAAAAACTGAGACAAGGAACACTGAAGCTTTCTTT.

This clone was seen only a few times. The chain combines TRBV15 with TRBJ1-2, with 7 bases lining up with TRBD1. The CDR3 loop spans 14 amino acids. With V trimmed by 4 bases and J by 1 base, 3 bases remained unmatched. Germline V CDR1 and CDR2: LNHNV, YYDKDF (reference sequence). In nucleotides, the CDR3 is TGTGCCACCAGCACCGGGACAGATAACTATGGCTACACCTTC. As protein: CATSTGTDNYGYTF.